The 26 T cell receptor beta chains in this list originate from one sample, sequenced in a study of cytomegalovirus exposure and HLA in healthy donors. PCR involved 60 Vbeta and 13 Jbeta primers. Libraries were prepared by immunoSEQ multiplex PCR; TCRdb keeps only in-frame clonotypes and omits some of them. The sample contains 130,000 to 150,000 clones, over 60% of which appear only once. The specimen was PBMCs. The source of these receptors is a woman in her 30s in good health and CMV-seropositive.

This sequence joins TRBV7-8 and TRBJ1-2; 10 bases agree with TRBD1. CDR3 length: 15 residues. J lost 1 base, V lost 5 bases, and 4 bases had no gene match. Germline assignment: CDR1 SGHVS and CDR2 FQNEAQ. In DNA form, the CDR3 reads TGTGCCAGCAGCCCAGGACAGGGGGGTAACTATGGCTACACCTTC. The encoded protein is CASSPGQGGNYGYTF.

The J gene is TRBJ2-7, the V gene TRBV5-1; 7 nucleotides agree with TRBD1. Germline values: CDR1 SGHRS, CDR2 YFSETQ. Losses at the gene ends were 2 bases for V and 3 bases for J; bases not matched to a gene: 5. The CDR3 is 14 residues long. The CDR3 sequence is CASSFGAGGYEQYF. CDR3 in DNA: TGCGCCAGCAGCTTTGGGGCAGGGGGCTACGAGCAGTACTTC.

In its sample, this clone was seen a few times. One end of the junction does not line up with germline, which may come from a read error. V and J are TRBV7-7 and TRBJ2-7, with 12 bases matching TRBD1. Germline V CDR1 and CDR2: SSHAT, FNYEAQ (reference sequence). There are 13 residues in the CDR3. The CDR3 region has the DNA TGTGCTAGCAGCTGGGACAGGGGGCGCGAGCAGTACTTC. This translates into CASSWDRGREQYF.

This clone came up a few times. The chain is built from TRBV19 and TRBJ2-2; unclear D gene. With 8 bases removed from V and 6 bases from J, the gap between germline ends came to 7 bases. Germline lookup yields CDR1 LNHDA and CDR2 SQIVND (reference sequence). The CDR3 is made up of 11 amino acids. CDR3 DNA sequence: TGTGCCAGTCAGTTTCCCGGGGAGCTGTTTTTT. Amino acid sequence: CASQFPGELFF. The full variable domain, its missing parts supplied by reference TRBV19 and TRBJ2-2, is DGGITQSPKYLFRKEGQNVTLSCEQNLNHDAMYWYRQDPGQGLRLIYYSQIVNDFQKGDIAEGYSVSREKKESFPLTVTSAQKNPTAFYLCASQFPGELFFGEGSRLTVL.

This clone was observed a few times. V is TRBV28 and J is TRBJ1-5, with D possibly being TRBD1 (5 bases). CDR1 is MDHEN, CDR2 SYDVKM, per germline. The CDR3 totals 15 residues. The V and J ends lost 7 bases and 5 bases respectively, with 18 bases between them. DNA for the CDR3: TGTGCCAGCACCTGGGGGGTGAGGGACCATCAGCCCCAGCATTTT. Translated: CASTWGVRDHQPQHF. Variable domain in full (rest from reference TRBV28 and TRBJ1-5): DVKVTQSSRYLVKRTGEKVFLECVQDMDHENMFWYRQDPGLGLRLIYFSYDVKMKEKGDIPEGYSVSREKKERFSLILESASTNQTSMYLCASTWGVRDHQPQHFGDGTRLSIL.

The V and J genes are TRBV4-1 and TRBJ2-3; D ambiguous. The V end was cut by 5 bases, the J end by 5 bases, with 17 bases between. The CDR3 length is 15 residues. CDR1 and CDR2 from the germline V gene are MGHRA and YSYEKL. The CDR3 here is CASSFRLPGKDTQYF. As DNA, the CDR3 is TGCGCCAGCAGCTTTCGTCTCCCAGGTAAAGATACGCAGTATTTT.

This CDR3 is CASSIISGLSYEQYF. CDR3 DNA sequence: TGTGCCAGTAGTATAATATCGGGACTCTCCTACGAGCAGTACTTC. The chain carries TRBV19 and TRBJ2-7; perhaps TRBD2 as D (6 bases). The CDR3 has 15 residues. Germline-derived CDR1 and CDR2 are LNHDA and SQIVND (reference sequence). The V end was cut by 2 bases, the J end by 0 bases, with 11 bases between.

The chain employs TRBV6-5 and TRBJ2-7, with 7 bases identical to TRBD1. Germline trimming cut 6 bases from V and 2 bases from J; bases unmatched to any gene: 7. The CDR3 extends over 14 amino acids. CDR1 is MNHEY, CDR2 SVGAGI, per germline. The CDR3 region is CASSHRDSAYEQYF. CDR3 bases: TGTGCCAGCAGCCACCGGGACAGCGCCTACGAGCAGTACTTC.

This chain connects TRBV6-1 to TRBJ2-7; 11 positions agree with TRBD1. The germline gives CDR1 MNHNS, CDR2 SASEGT. The V gene end was trimmed by 2 bases and the J gene end by 3 bases; junction bases not matched to a gene: 3. The CDR3 extends over 15 amino acids. CDR3 in DNA: TGTGCCAGCAGTGAAACCGGGACAGGGGGCTACGAGCAGTACTTC. This translates into CASSETGTGGYEQYF.

Note on this clone: The junction departs from the called germline gene at one end, perhaps through a read error. The chain couples TRBV7-9 to TRBJ1-1; a possible D gene is TRBD1 (5 bases). The CDR3 totals 16 residues. Germline V gene data show CDR1 as SEHNR and CDR2 as FQNEAQ (reference sequence). The CDR3 region is CASSLVGDTGYTEALF. The CDR3 DNA is TGTGCCAGCAGCTTAGTAGGGGATACCGGGTACACTGAAGCTCTCTTT.

The J gene is TRBJ2-3, the V gene TRBV6-4, with 9 nucleotides matching TRBD1. The germline CDR1 and CDR2 sequences are MRHNA and SNTAGT. V lost 6 bases, J lost 3 bases, and 7 bases stayed unmatched. The CDR3 has 15 amino acids. CDR3 nucleotides: TGTGCCAGCAGCCCACTCGGGACAGGGACAGATACGCAGTATTTT. Amino acid sequence: CASSPLGTGTDTQYF.

V is TRBV27 and J is TRBJ1-6, with D possibly matching TRBD1 (5 bases). Germline loops: CDR1 MNHEY, CDR2 SMNVEV (reference sequence). V was trimmed by 4 bases and J by 7 bases, leaving 8 bases between them. This CDR3 spans 13 amino acids. CDR3 nucleotide sequence: TGTGCCAGCAGTTGGAAGGGGAATTCACCCCTCCACTTT. Protein sequence: CASSWKGNSPLHF.

The chain is built from TRBV7-2 and TRBJ2-2, with a tentative D call TRBD2 (6 bases). The ends were cut back, 5 bases at V and 9 bases at J, with 10 bases in the middle. This CDR3 is 12 amino acids long. Germline-derived CDR1 and CDR2 are SGHTA and FQGNSA. The CDR3, as DNA: TGTGCCAGCAGCCCAGGGAGGAGGGAGCTGTTTTTT. Translating gives CASSPGRRELFF.

The chain combines TRBV7-8 with TRBJ1-2; 7 positions agree with TRBD1. The germline V gene encodes CDR1 SGHVS and CDR2 FQNEAQ. The V segment lost 5 bases and the J segment 4 bases; nucleotides outside the gene matches: 7. The CDR3 sequence is 14 residues long. CDR3 coding DNA: TGTGCCAGCAGCAGAAGGGACAGAGCCTATGGCTACACCTTC. It is translated as CASSRRDRAYGYTF.

The chain has TRBV18 and TRBJ1-6, with 7 positions matching TRBD1. This CDR3 is built from 15 residues. After removal of 6 bases from V and 5 bases from J, the junction contained 7 bases not matched to a gene. CDR1 KGHSH and CDR2 LQKENI come from the germline V gene. As DNA, the CDR3 is TGTGCCAGCTCCACCGGGACAGCCGATAATTCACCCCTCCACTTT. Amino acids: CASSTGTADNSPLHF.

The V and J genes are TRBV19 and TRBJ1-2; TRBD1 might be the D (6 bases). This CDR3 is built from 14 residues. The germline V gene encodes CDR1 LNHDA and CDR2 SQIVND (reference sequence). With 6 bases removed from V and 6 bases from J, the gap between germline ends came to 17 bases. CDR3 loop: CASSQNRESDGYTF. The CDR3 DNA reads as TGTGCCAGTAGCCAAAACAGGGAGTCGGATGGCTACACCTTC.

The chain has TRBV5-6 and TRBJ1-2; D is unresolved. Germline CDR1 and CDR2: SGHDT and YYEEEE. V lost 2 bases to trimming and J lost 14 bases, with 13 bases between them. The CDR3 loop spans 11 amino acids. The CDR3: CASSFGFPLTF. CDR3 bases: TGTGCCAGCAGCTTCGGGTTCCCCCTAACCTTC.

The rearrangement joins TRBV7-9 to TRBJ1-1, with 9 bases lining up with TRBD1. V lost 1 base, J lost 1 base, and 1 base stayed unmatched. Germline CDR1 SEHNR, CDR2 FQNEAQ (reference sequence). The CDR3 is made up of 15 amino acids. CDR3 DNA sequence: TGTGCCAGCAGCTTAGTGGGACAGGGGAACACTGAAGCTTTCTTT. Translation gives CASSLVGQGNTEAFF.

This rearrangement joins TRBV18 to TRBJ1-6; TRBD1 matches 8 bases. CDR3 length: 14 residues. Germline V gene data show CDR1 as KGHSH and CDR2 as LQKENI. J lost 8 bases, V lost 6 bases, and 6 bases had no gene match. The chain's CDR3 is CASSPDRDYSPLHF. The DNA of the CDR3 is TGTGCCAGCTCGCCGGACAGGGATTATTCACCCCTCCACTTT.

The chain combines TRBV5-1 with TRBJ2-4; 8 bases fit TRBD1. Germline values: CDR1 SGHRS, CDR2 YFSETQ. J lost 2 bases, V lost 4 bases, and 5 bases had no gene match. The CDR3 is 15 amino acids. In DNA, the CDR3 is TGCGCCAGCAGCCAGACAGGGGATACCAAAAACATTCAGTACTTC. Its translation: CASSQTGDTKNIQYF.

This clone was seen a handful of times. J is TRBJ2-3 and V is TRBV2, with 10 positions matching TRBD2. V shed 5 bases and J 3 bases; nucleotides not matched to a gene: 2. Germline CDR1 SNHLY, CDR2 FYNNEI. CDR3 length: 14 amino acids. The CDR3 loop is CASSKLAGTDTQYF. Written as DNA, the CDR3 is TGTGCCAGCAGTAAACTAGCGGGAACAGATACGCAGTATTTT. Variable domain in full (rest from reference TRBV2 and TRBJ2-3): EPEVTQTPSHQVTQMGQEVILRCVPISNHLYFYWYRQILGQKVEFLVSFYNNEISEKSEIFDDQFSVERPDGSNFTLKIRSTKLEDSAMYFCASSKLAGTDTQYFGPGTRLTVL.

The table lists this clone with a count of one. This chain uses TRBV5-1 with TRBJ2-1, with D possibly TRBD2 on 6 matching bases. CDR1 and CDR2 (germline): SGHRS, YFSETQ. The CDR3 runs 13 residues. The V end was cut by 7 bases, the J end by 4 bases, with 12 bases between. As DNA, the CDR3 is TGCGCCAGCGGGGGGACTGGTTACAATGAGCAGTTCTTC. It is translated as CASGGTGYNEQFF.

This clone was detected a few times. The rearrangement uses TRBV18 and TRBJ1-2; D gene ambiguous. In germline, CDR1 is KGHSH, CDR2 LQKENI. V lost 3 bases to trimming and J lost 1 base, with 12 bases between them. The CDR3 has 15 amino acids. This CDR3 is CASSPDTANNYGYTF. The CDR3 DNA reads as TGTGCCAGCTCACCCGACACTGCCAATAACTATGGCTACACCTTC.

This clone appeared a few times. The chain employs TRBV11-2 and TRBJ1-2; D uncertain. Trimming removed 0 bases at V and 8 bases at J, with 4 bases between. Germline CDR1 reads SGHAT; CDR2 reads FQNNGV. The CDR3 loop spans 11 amino acids. CDR3 nucleotides: TGTGCCAGCAGCTTAGACAGGGGCTACACCTTC. It specifies CASSLDRGYTF. The full variable domain, completed using reference TRBV11-2 and TRBJ1-2, is EAGVAQSPRYKIIEKRQSVAFWCNPISGHATLYWYQQILGQGPKLLIQFQNNGVVDDSQLPKDRFSAERLKGVDSTLKIQPAKLEDSAVYLCASSLDRGYTFGSGTRLTVV.

This sequence joins TRBV6-5 and TRBJ2-1, with D maybe TRBD2 (5 bases). Germline CDR1 MNHEY, CDR2 SVGAGI. The ends were cut back, 0 bases at V and 8 bases at J, with 11 bases in the middle. The CDR3 is 14 amino acids. CDR3 sequence reads: CASSYSRGFYEQFF. CDR3 sequence (DNA): TGTGCCAGCAGTTACTCAAGAGGGTTCTATGAGCAGTTCTTC.

This clone is a singleton in its sample. This chain joins TRBV5-4 and TRBJ2-7; 7 bases fit TRBD2. The CDR3 has 14 amino acids. Trimming took 5 bases from V and 2 from J; bases not matched to a gene: 7. Germline V gene data show CDR1 as SGHNT and CDR2 as YYREEE (reference sequence). This CDR3 is CASRFTGGPYEQYF. For the CDR3, the DNA is TGTGCCAGCAGATTCACGGGGGGTCCCTACGAGCAGTACTTC.